This entry features one T cell receptor (beta chain) sequence. The antigen remains undetermined. This sample is part of a study of cytomegalovirus exposure and HLA in healthy donors. The CDR3 covers 13 residues. The V segment lost 5 bases and the J segment 3 bases; nucleotides outside the gene matches: 4. Germline V gene data show CDR1 as SGHTA and CDR2 as FQGNSA. Study-wide results and caveats: Researchers counted roughly 150 TCR beta chains as cytomegalovirus-associated. Previously analyzed data showed that most TCR beta V segments were productive at a frequency of about 87% or about 30%. Some V segments, including TRBV6-2 and TRBV6-3, were excluded as indistinguishable.

Vbeta (60) and Jbeta (13) primers were used in the PCR. The repertoire was sequenced with immunoSEQ multiplex PCR; TCRdb's copy has only in-frame clones and lacks some. The data contain 150,000 to 200,000 clones, approximately 81% of them singletons. The receptor's source is a boy aged 5-17 years in good health and CMV-seronegative. The sequenced sample consisted of PBMCs. This chain joins TRBV7-2 and TRBJ2-7, with 7 nucleotides matching TRBD2. The DNA for the CDR3 is TGTGCCAGCAGCCGGGGGGTGATCTACGAGCAGTACTTC. As protein: CASSRGVIYEQYF.